Listed here are 13 T cell receptor beta chains from one sample, sequenced in a study of beta chain features in type 1 diabetes. cDNA synthesis used the whole RNA isolate, giving expressed TCRB sequences. Here immunoSEQ multiplex PCR was the method, and the copy in TCRdb shows in-frame clones only, minus some. In the table there are 450,000 to 600,000 clones, about 30% of which are singletons. What was sequenced was naive CD4+ T cells from blood. The receptors come from a man between 18 and 29 years old in good health.

This chain links TRBV28 with TRBJ2-5; D is ambiguous. This CDR3 contains 12 residues. Germline V lookup: CDR1 MDHEN, CDR2 SYDVKM. Trimming removed 3 bases from V and 7 bases from J, with 9 bases in between. CDR3 in DNA: TGTGCCAGCAGTTTTACAGTGGGGACCCAGTACTTC. This codes for CASSFTVGTQYF.

This chain connects TRBV7-9 to TRBJ2-7; D is possibly TRBD1 (6 bases). Germline V gene sequence: CDR1 SEHNR, CDR2 FQNEAQ (reference sequence). V was trimmed by 5 bases and J by 0 bases, leaving 14 bases between them. This CDR3 spans 15 amino acids. The CDR3 sequence is CASSRQQGNSYEQYF. The CDR3 DNA sequence: TGTGCCAGCAGCCGCCAACAGGGAAACTCCTACGAGCAGTACTTC.

CDR3 sequence (DNA): TGCGCCAGCAGCACGTGGGGGAACTCCTACAATGAGCAGTTCTTC. Translating it yields CASSTWGNSYNEQFF. This chain links TRBV4-1 with TRBJ2-1; D possibly matches TRBD1 or TRBD2 (5 bases each). The germline gives CDR1 MGHRA, CDR2 YSYEKL. V gave up 5 bases and J gave up 0 bases, with 11 bases separating them. The CDR3 contains 15 residues.

This sequence joins TRBV18 and TRBJ2-7; 8 bases are shared with TRBD1. Germline assignment: CDR1 KGHSH and CDR2 LQKENI. This CDR3 comprises 13 residues. Losses at the gene ends were 3 bases for V and 4 bases for J; bases not matched to a gene: 2. The CDR3 nucleotides are TGTGCCAGCTCACCTTGGACAGGGTACGAGCAGTACTTC. Translating it yields CASSPWTGYEQYF.

The J gene is TRBJ2-4, the V gene TRBV29-1; D call uncertain. Looked up from germline, CDR1 is SQVTM and CDR2 is ANQGSEA. The ends were cut back, 6 bases at V and 5 bases at J, with 20 bases in the middle. The CDR3 loop spans 15 amino acids. The CDR3 nucleotides read TGCAGCGTGCTTACTTTTTCCGGGCCGCAAAACATTCAGTACTTC. It specifies CSVLTFSGPQNIQYF.

This clone occurred a few times. The rearrangement uses TRBV30 and TRBJ1-3, with D maybe TRBD1 (5 bases). The CDR3 totals 13 residues. Germline CDR1 reads GTSNPN; CDR2 reads SVGIG (reference sequence). The ends were cut back, 3 bases at V and 0 bases at J, with 6 bases in the middle. CDR3 sequence reads: CAWSGGSGNTIYF. As DNA, the CDR3 is TGTGCCTGGAGCGGGGGCTCTGGAAACACCATATATTTT.

This rearrangement joins TRBV11-2 to TRBJ2-2; D uncertain. Trimming left V 5 bases short and J 5 bases short, with 15 bases between. CDR3 size: 15 residues. Germline loops: CDR1 SGHAT, CDR2 FQNNGV. The CDR3 DNA follows: TGTGCCAGCAGCCCCGACTCCGGTATTACCGGGGAGCTGTTTTTT. This gives the protein CASSPDSGITGELFF.

This clone has a handful of counts. This rearrangement joins TRBV7-2 to TRBJ2-7, with TRBD1 matching over 8 bases. V was pared by 5 bases and J by 5 bases, with 8 bases of the junction left unmatched. CDR3 length equals 14 residues. Germline CDR1 reads SGHTA; CDR2 reads FQGNSA. CDR3 DNA sequence: TGTGCCAGCAGCCCGCAGGGGGCGAGGAACGAGCAGTACTTC. Its translation: CASSPQGARNEQYF.

This clone came up a few times. The genes are TRBV11-2 and TRBJ1-5; 9 bases map to TRBD1. This CDR3 spans 15 amino acids. V dropped 3 bases and J dropped 7; count of bases not matched to a gene: 7. From germline, CDR1 is SGHAT and CDR2 FQNNGV. Here the CDR3 reads CASSFSGTGSQPQHF. CDR3 coding DNA: TGTGCCAGCAGCTTCTCCGGGACAGGGAGCCAGCCCCAGCATTTT. Using reference TRBV11-2 and TRBJ1-5 for the parts outside the CDR3, the full variable domain is EAGVAQSPRYKIIEKRQSVAFWCNPISGHATLYWYQQILGQGPKLLIQFQNNGVVDDSQLPKDRFSAERLKGVDSTLKIQPAKLEDSAVYLCASSFSGTGSQPQHFGDGTRLSIL.

V and J are TRBV30 and TRBJ2-1; 7 positions agree with TRBD2. Trimming at V came to 4 bases and at J to 7 bases, leaving 10 bases not matched to a gene. The CDR3 sequence is 14 residues long. Germline assignment: CDR1 GTSNPN and CDR2 SVGIG (reference sequence). The CDR3 sequence is CAWKWREGLNEQFF. The CDR3 bases are TGTGCCTGGAAGTGGAGGGAGGGCCTTAATGAGCAGTTCTTC.

This clone has just a few counts. This chain connects TRBV29-1 to TRBJ2-1; D gene unclear. The CDR3 has 16 residues. Trimming cost V 0 bases and J 0 bases, with 12 bases left between them. CDR1 and CDR2 from the germline V gene are SQVTM and ANQGSEA. CDR3 bases: TGCAGCGTTGAAGATGAGGTCTGGAGCTCCTACAATGAGCAGTTCTTC. Translation: CSVEDEVWSSYNEQFF.

This clone showed up just a few times. The chain's CDR3 is CASSLASGTGANVLTF. The CDR3 bases are TGTGCCAGCAGCTTAGCGTCCGGAACTGGGGCCAACGTCCTGACTTTC. The chain recombines TRBV7-9 with TRBJ2-6, with D unclear. Germline V lookup: CDR1 SEHNR, CDR2 FQNEAQ (reference sequence). The CDR3 runs to 16 residues. V was trimmed by 0 bases and J by 2 bases, leaving 8 bases between them.

J is TRBJ2-5 and V is TRBV9, with 8 bases fitting TRBD2. The DNA end is a closer match to TRBJ2-7, so the J assignment may be wrong. Looked up from germline, CDR1 is SGDLS and CDR2 is YYNGEE. CDR3 length equals 17 residues. The chain's CDR3 is CASSVSIPGLESYEQYF. The CDR3 nucleotides are TGTGCCAGCAGCGTGTCCATTCCGGGACTAGAGTCTTACGAGCAGTACTTC.